The 24 T cell receptor beta chains below come from one sample, sequenced in a study of CD8 T cells in Susac syndrome. When the RNA was reverse transcribed, random hexamers were used with an input of about 0.45 to 1 ug. TCRdb re-called the immunoSEQ multiplex PCR reads with MiXCR, one entry per CDR3 protein. The sample carries approximately 300,000 distinct CDR3 sequences, 65% to 90% recorded once. Input material: CD8+ T cells from PBMCs. Receptors were obtained from a human donor with multiple sclerosis.

There are a few counts of this clonotype. The gene calls are TRBV4-3 and TRBJ2-7, with D possibly being TRBD2 (6 bases). CDR1 is LGHNA and CDR2 is YSLEER in the germline V gene. The CDR3 has 16 amino acids. V lost 0 bases and J 5 bases, leaving 17 bases between the germline ends. The CDR3 spells CASSQDQFREENEQYF. CDR3 nucleotide sequence: TGCGCCAGCAGCCAAGATCAGTTCAGGGAGGAAAACGAGCAGTACTTC.

The chain links TRBV6-5 to TRBJ2-5; D unresolved. Per the germline V gene, CDR1 is MNHEY and CDR2 is SVGAGI. The CDR3 has 15 residues. Deletions cut 2 bases from V and 2 bases from J, with 12 bases between. The CDR3 coding sequence is TGTGCCAGCAGTTACGGGGTTAAGAATCAAGAGACCCAGTACTTC. This sequence encodes CASSYGVKNQETQYF.

The J gene is TRBJ1-2, the V gene TRBV7-9, with TRBD1 identical over 8 bases. With 5 bases clipped from V and 5 bases from J, the junction kept 7 bases outside the gene matches. Germline CDR1 is SEHNR and CDR2 is FQNEAQ (reference sequence). The CDR3 has 14 residues. In DNA, the CDR3 is TGTGCCAGCAGCCACATGGACAGGGCGTATGGCTACACCTTC. Encoded protein: CASSHMDRAYGYTF.

V is TRBV7-6 and J is TRBJ2-3; D possibly uses TRBD1 or TRBD2 (5 bases each). V was trimmed by 4 bases and J by 2 bases, leaving 19 bases between them. CDR3 size: 17 residues. Germline CDR1 SGHVS, CDR2 FNYEAQ. CDR3 coding DNA: TGTGCCAGCAGCTATTTAGCCGGGGACGGAACCACAGATACGCAGTATTTT. This sequence encodes CASSYLAGDGTTDTQYF.

This chain joins TRBV9 and TRBJ2-1; TRBD2 matches 7 bases. With 0 bases clipped from V and 0 bases from J, the junction kept 3 bases outside the gene matches. This CDR3 is 16 amino acids long. Germline CDR1 reads SGDLS; CDR2 reads YYNGEE. CDR3 protein: CASSVGWGGSYNEQFF. DNA for the CDR3: TGTGCCAGCAGCGTAGGATGGGGGGGCTCCTACAATGAGCAGTTCTTC.

This clonotype was observed once. The chain employs TRBV28 and TRBJ2-1; 7 nucleotides agree with TRBD1. Germline V gene data show CDR1 as MDHEN and CDR2 as SYDVKM. The trim removed 2 bases at V and 4 bases at J, leaving 2 bases unmatched. This CDR3 has 14 residues. CDR3 protein: CASSLDRVYNEQFF. CDR3 DNA: TGTGCCAGCAGTTTAGACAGGGTATACAATGAGCAGTTCTTC.

The rearrangement uses TRBV30 and TRBJ1-5; D may be TRBD1 (5 bases). V lost 1 base and J lost 3, with 10 bases in between. Germline CDR1 reads GTSNPN; CDR2 reads SVGIG (reference sequence). The CDR3 has 14 amino acids. CDR3 sequence reads: CAWSGGGFNQPQHF. The CDR3, as DNA: TGTGCCTGGAGTGGGGGGGGTTTCAATCAGCCCCAGCATTTT. The whole variable domain, remainder taken from reference TRBV30 and TRBJ1-5, is SQTIHQWPATLVQPVGSPLSLECTVEGTSNPNLYWYRQAAGRGLQLLFYSVGIGQISSEVPQNLSASRPQDRQFILSSKKLLLSDSGFYLCAWSGGGFNQPQHFGDGTRLSIL.

The sample holds a few counts of this clonotype. The chain uses TRBV4-3 and TRBJ2-7; perhaps TRBD2 as D (6 bases). Germline V gene data show CDR1 as LGHNA and CDR2 as YSLEER. The CDR3 totals 14 residues. Trimming stripped 0 bases from V and 2 bases from J, with 8 bases between. CDR3 in DNA: TGCGCCAGCAGCCAAGATCTAGCGACCTACGAGCAGTACTTC. It translates to CASSQDLATYEQYF.

The chain recombines TRBV4-3 with TRBJ2-7; D possibly corresponds to TRBD2 (6 bases). This CDR3 has 15 amino acids. CDR1 and CDR2 from the germline V gene are LGHNA and YSLEER. With 0 bases removed from V and 0 bases from J, the gap between germline ends came to 9 bases. In DNA, the CDR3 is TGCGCCAGCAGCCAAGAGGCGGGGAACTCCTACGAGCAGTACTTC. As protein: CASSQEAGNSYEQYF.

This sequence joins TRBV7-9 and TRBJ1-2; 7 nucleotides line up with TRBD1. The CDR3 length is 14 residues. The germline V gene encodes CDR1 SEHNR and CDR2 FQNEAQ (reference sequence). The V and J ends lost 7 bases and 3 bases, in that order; junction bases with no gene match: 8. CDR3 region: CASTRVGTDYGYTF. CDR3 bases: TGTGCCAGCACCCGGGTTGGGACAGACTATGGCTACACCTTC.

This clonotype was counted between two and nine times. The chain joins TRBV5-5 to TRBJ2-7; perhaps TRBD2 as D (5 bases). Looked up from germline, CDR1 is SGHKS and CDR2 is YYEKEE (reference sequence). The CDR3 extends over 14 amino acids. Trimming took 6 bases from V and 0 from J, leaving 13 bases between them. The CDR3 is CASTLLRDSYEQYF. The CDR3 DNA is TGTGCCAGCACCCTCTTACGGGACTCCTACGAGCAGTACTTC.

The chain joins TRBV19 to TRBJ2-4; 7 bases match TRBD1. Looked up from germline, CDR1 is LNHDA and CDR2 is SQIVND (reference sequence). With 5 bases clipped from V and 3 bases from J, the junction kept 13 bases outside the gene matches. The CDR3 is made up of 17 amino acids. CDR3 sequence reads: CASSAYRGHPLKNIQYF. CDR3 coding DNA: TGTGCCAGTAGTGCGTACAGGGGCCACCCCCTCAAAAACATTCAGTACTTC.

This sequence joins TRBV28 and TRBJ1-1; maybe TRBD1 (6 bases). Germline-derived CDR1 and CDR2 are MDHEN and SYDVKM. This CDR3 is built from 14 residues. Trimming removed 3 bases at V and 5 bases at J, with 13 bases between. The CDR3 DNA reads TGTGCCAGCAGTTTCTGGAGGGGGAGGACTGAAGCTTTCTTT. It codes for CASSFWRGRTEAFF.

The genes are TRBV10-3 and TRBJ2-1, with D perhaps TRBD2 (6 bases). Per germline, CDR1 ENHRY and CDR2 SYGVKD. This CDR3 has 15 residues. V shed 6 bases and J shed 4 bases, with 16 bases lying between them. The CDR3 spells CAISGGTETYNEQFF. DNA of the CDR3: TGTGCCATCAGCGGCGGGACTGAGACGTACAATGAGCAGTTCTTC.

This chain links TRBV27 with TRBJ1-2, with D unclear. V was clipped by 6 bases and J by 3 bases, with 11 bases between them. The CDR3 length is 13 residues. Germline V lookup: CDR1 MNHEY, CDR2 SMNVEV (reference sequence). The CDR3 region is CASSRVNYYGYTF. In DNA, the CDR3 is TGTGCCAGCAGCCGGGTCAATTACTATGGCTACACCTTC.

The chain carries TRBV12-3 or TRBV12-4 and TRBJ1-2; D not resolved. The CDR3 is 14 residues long. V was cut by 5 bases and J by 1 base, with 11 bases left in between. This chain's CDR3 is CASSPNYSNYGYTF. The CDR3 DNA reads as TGTGCCAGCAGTCCTAATTACAGTAACTATGGCTACACCTTC.

There are a few counts of this clonotype. V usage is TRBV7-4 and J usage is TRBJ2-1, with D perhaps matching TRBD1 (5 bases). CDR1 is SGHVT, CDR2 SQSDAQ, per germline. The CDR3 consists of 14 residues. Between the trimmed V and J ends, which lost 6 bases and 4 bases, there was a span of 13 bases. The CDR3 DNA reads TGTGCCAGCAGGGTACCAAGGGGTTACAATGAGCAGTTCTTC. This codes for CASRVPRGYNEQFF.

The chain carries TRBV24-1 and TRBJ2-3; no firm D call. Germline V CDR1 and CDR2: KGHDR, SFDVKD. The germline V and J ends were trimmed by 8 bases and 4 bases, with 12 bases remaining between them. This CDR3 has 13 amino acids. Here the CDR3 DNA reads TGTGCCACCAACCGACAAGAGGCAGATACGCAGTATTTT. Protein product: CATNRQEADTQYF.

The chain uses TRBV29-1 and TRBJ2-7; D gene ambiguous. Germline lookup yields CDR1 SQVTM and CDR2 ANQGSEA. CDR3 size: 11 residues. The V gene lost 1 base and the J gene lost 5 bases, with 6 bases spanning the gap. Here the CDR3 reads CSVEGEDEQYF. The CDR3 bases are TGCAGCGTTGAAGGCGAGGACGAGCAGTACTTC.

The V call is TRBV4-1, the J call TRBJ1-1, with a tentative D call TRBD1 (6 bases). The CDR3 extends over 15 amino acids. In germline, CDR1 is MGHRA, CDR2 YSYEKL. V was pared by 1 base and J by 6 bases, with 15 bases between. CDR3 sequence reads: CASSQGWGARAEAFF. In DNA form, the CDR3 reads TGCGCCAGCAGCCAAGGGTGGGGGGCAAGGGCTGAAGCTTTCTTT.

This chain links TRBV7-2 with TRBJ2-3, with 7 bases that match TRBD1. The CDR3 runs to 14 residues. CDR1 and CDR2 from the germline V gene are SGHTA and FQGNSA. V lost 5 bases to trimming and J lost 1 base; unmatched junction nucleotides: 3. The CDR3 nucleotides read TGTGCCAGCAGCCGGGACAGTTGCACAGATACGCAGTATTTT. Amino acids: CASSRDSCTDTQYF.

The rearrangement links TRBV5-4 to TRBJ2-3, with a tentative D call TRBD2 (5 bases). CDR3 length: 16 amino acids. From germline, CDR1 is SGHNT and CDR2 YYREEE (reference sequence). The germline V and J ends were trimmed by 4 bases and 3 bases, with 18 bases remaining between them. The CDR3 region has the DNA TGTGCCAGCAGCAGTCGAGGGATTCTTCTGACAGATACGCAGTATTTT. Translated, it gives CASSSRGILLTDTQYF.

This clonotype was found once. The rearrangement links TRBV14 to TRBJ2-7, with 7 bases identical to TRBD1. Germline values: CDR1 SGHDN, CDR2 FVKESK. The CDR3 has 15 residues. J was trimmed by 4 bases and V by 2 bases; bases with no gene match: 8. The CDR3 protein is CASSQLVGQAYEQYF. The DNA for the CDR3 is TGTGCCAGCAGCCAACTAGTTGGACAGGCGTACGAGCAGTACTTC.

V gene TRBV4-3 combines with J gene TRBJ2-1, with TRBD2 matching over 8 bases. The CDR3 is 18 amino acids. The germline CDR1 and CDR2 sequences are LGHNA and YSLEER. The V and J ends lost 0 bases and 5 bases, in that order; junction bases with no gene match: 12. CDR3 nucleotide sequence: TGCGCCAGCAGCCAAGATTTCCCCGGGAGGGGGGCCAACAATGAGCAGTTCTTC. Encoded protein: CASSQDFPGRGANNEQFF.